This T cell receptor beta chain was identified during a study of T cell clones after liver transplantation (dated by TCRdb to between 2018 and 2020). About the investigation overall: The samples were obtained from ITN030ST, a randomized trial that attempted immunosuppression withdrawal within 2 years after liver transplantation. Blood samples were collected pre-transplant, pre-randomization before withdrawal, and post-randomization after either full withdrawal or failed withdrawal. Tolerance meant complete immunosuppression withdrawal for at least one year without liver enzymes rising beyond twice the upper limit of normal. The studied cohort comprised 8 liver transplant recipients, 3 classified as tolerant and 5 as non-tolerant. No induction therapy was given to the subjects, and standard immunosuppression was administered until randomization at 12-24 months post-transplant. Donor-reactive T cell clones were identified by TCRbeta sequencing after a pre-transplant mixed lymphocyte reaction and then tracked in post-transplant blood. Three of the eight recipients were HCV-positive; the others were transplanted for non-autoimmune, non-viral indications. As an antigen-independent comparator for donor-reactive sequences, third party-reactive TCRbeta sequences were also identified from pre-transplant MLRs.

The time point label, read with the paper, signifies: pre-transplant. Unstimulated PBMCs, after thawing, were stained for CD3, CD4 and CD8 and then FACS-sorted into CD3+CD4+ and CD3+CD8+ populations. All 8 studied subjects were randomized to immunosuppression withdrawal. Genomic DNA was isolated with the Qiagen DNeasy Blood and Tissue Kit. Turning to this clone: The antigen it recognizes is unknown. No base-level quality is on record; no much larger clone is a single base apart.

Frozen genomic DNA underwent high-throughput TCRbeta CDR3 sequencing by immunoSEQ, including PCR amplification, mapping, bias correction and internal controls. The paper's data handling went like this. Only productive rearrangements were retained, and each unique TCRbeta sequence was defined by its CDR3 nucleotide sequence together with its V and J gene. For classification of a sequence as donor-reactive, at least 5-fold expansion in CFSE-low cells relative to unstimulated pre-transplant cells and a frequency of at least 0.01% were required. Minimum frequency thresholds were set for each subject based on the unstimulated sample with the lowest template count, ensuring at least 90% detection power. Jensen-Shannon divergence between the top 1000 TCRbeta sequences post- versus pre-transplant served as the measure of repertoire turnover. Two-sided Fisher's exact tests were used to test for changes in how often donor-reactive sequences were detected. TCRdb limited this immuneACCESS table to in-frame rearrangements with V and J called. A share of clones is missing; checked studies link under half to unresolved V genes, and the rest is unexplained. The DNA gave D and trimming, while V, J and clone size come from that table. The sample yields about 74,000 clones; about 80% were counted once. The ten most abundant clones make up about 0.6% of the sample.

V is clipped by 3 bases and J by 4 bases, and the sequence between their germline boundaries is 13 bases long. The CDR3 sequence holds 14 residues, the cysteine and phenylalanine included. Just CDR3 DNA is preserved here, 42 bases in frame from base 1. Based on the germline V gene, the CDR1 and CDR2 sequences are SGDLS and YYNGEE. Broader findings and caveats from the paper: When repertoire turnover was accounted for, significantly reduced detection of donor-reactive sequences was found in 7 of 8 subjects for CD4 and in 8 of 8 subjects for CD8. Because no allograft tissue specimens were available, donor-reactive T cells may have migrated into the graft instead of being deleted. In a couple of subjects, low numbers of available donor cells limited the measurable donor-reactive repertoire. In most of the 8 subjects, circulating donor-reactive CD4 TCRbeta sequences decreased significantly after transplant, regardless of tolerance or HCV status. Donor-reactive sequences declined more than third party-reactive ones, suggesting partial antigen-specific deletion unrelated to withdrawal success. The conclusions were preliminary, being limited by small, heterogeneous patient numbers and by non-standardized post-transplant time points.

The receptor comes from a human donor who received a liver transplant. The chain is assembled from TRBV9 and TRBJ1-2; possibly the D gene is TRBD1, per 6 matching bases. Here the sequenced sample was CD4+ T cells from blood, taken before liver transplant. The sequenced DNA: TGTGCCAGCAGCGAGGGTACAGGGCCCTATGGCTACACCTTC. Translated, it reads CASSEGTGPYGYTF.